Listed here are 17 T cell receptor beta chains from one sample, sequenced in a study of tumor-infiltrating lymphocytes in primary liver carcinoma. Germline DNA was also extracted, while the blood RNA originated from unsorted whole blood. From approximately 530 ng of total RNA, TCR beta-specific cDNA was reverse-transcribed using a constant-region primer. Nested multiplex PCR, run for three rounds with slightly modified ARM-PCR, yielded TCR beta libraries. TRBV1-TRBV30 forward primers paired with a C-beta reverse primer were used in the first two PCR rounds, which ran approximately 10 cycles each. TCRdb reprocessed the multiplex PCR reads via MiXCR and lists one record per CDR3 protein. The sample shows 250,000 to 350,000 distinct CDR3 sequences, approximately 58% of them seen only once. The sequencing input was peripheral blood. These receptors were collected from a woman under 40 with primary liver carcinoma and hepatitis B virus infection.

Concerning this clonotype itself: A read error may explain this, as a much larger clone is one base away. This rearrangement joins TRBV6-5 to TRBJ2-5; 10 nucleotides agree with TRBD1. This CDR3 comprises 15 residues. Germline values: CDR1 MNHEY, CDR2 SVGAGI. CDR3 in amino acids: CASSPGQGGKETPYF. For the CDR3, the DNA is TGTGCCAGCAGTCCTGGACAGGGGGGGAAAGAGACCCCGTACTTC.

On this clonotype itself: Likely a read error: the CDR3 ends without its conserved phenylalanine or tryptophan. This chain joins TRBV12-3 or TRBV12-4 and TRBJ2-1, with 12 nucleotides matching TRBD2. The V gene end was trimmed by 7 bases and the J gene end by 2 bases; junction bases not matched to a gene: 3. CDR3 size: 15 residues. CDR3 sequence: CASTRTSGAYNEQFL. DNA for the CDR3: TGTGCCAGCACCAGGACTAGCGGGGCCTACAATGAGCAGTTCTTA.

Regarding this clonotype: It is likely a read error, because the conserved phenylalanine at the end of the CDR3 is missing. This rearrangement joins TRBV11-2 to TRBJ2-1; D is possibly TRBD1 (5 bases). Trimming took 0 bases from V and 12 from J, leaving 15 bases between them. The CDR3 spans 14 residues. Germline lookup yields CDR1 SGHAT and CDR2 FQNNGV. The CDR3 reads CASSLEAGVRGQFL. CDR3 sequence (DNA): TGTGCCAGCAGCTTAGAGGCAGGTGTAAGGGGGCAGTTCTTA.

About this clonotype itself: A junction boundary mismatches the germline segment, possibly from a read error. The V and J genes are TRBV4-3 and TRBJ2-1; D call uncertain. The CDR3 spans 15 residues. Germline V CDR1 and CDR2: LGHNA, YSLEER. The CDR3 protein is CASSQDDNRYNEQFF. The CDR3 region has the DNA TGCGCCAGTAGCCAAGATGACAACAGATACAATGAGCAGTTCTTC.

There are many counts of this clonotype. This rearrangement joins TRBV4-2 to TRBJ2-5, with unresolved D. There are 16 residues in the CDR3. Trimming removed 0 bases at V and 5 bases at J, with 16 bases between. Germline-derived CDR1 and CDR2 are LGHNA and YNFKEQ. CDR3 sequence: CASSQEDSSRWETQYF. In DNA form, the CDR3 reads TGTGCCAGCAGCCAAGAGGATAGTAGCCGGTGGGAGACCCAGTACTTC.

Concerning this clonotype: A read error may produce the germline difference seen at one junction end. This chain links TRBV6-5 with TRBJ2-3; a possible D gene is TRBD2 (6 bases). Germline V lookup: CDR1 MNHEY, CDR2 SVGAGI. CDR3 length equals 14 residues. Here the CDR3 reads CASSRPAGTDTQYF. CDR3 sequence (DNA): TGTGCCAGCAGCAGACCAGCGGGCACAGACACGCAGTATTTT.

This clonotype was observed once. A much larger clonotype is one base distant, so this may be a read error. This rearrangement joins TRBV7-9 to TRBJ2-1; no reliable D call. The CDR3 is 13 residues long. Germline lookup yields CDR1 SEHNR and CDR2 FQNEAQ (reference sequence). The ends were cut back, 7 bases at V and 9 bases at J, with 16 bases in the middle. The CDR3 loop is CASTLYLGFEQFF. Here the CDR3 DNA reads TGTGCCAGCACTCTATACCTGGGTTTTGAGCAGTTCTTC.

As concerns this clonotype: One base away lies a much larger clone, so this may be a sequencing read error. The chain's CDR3 is CSAYPIVSYGEAFF. For the CDR3, the DNA is TGCAGCGCTTATCCGATAGTGTCCTATGGTGAAGCTTTCTTT. V usage is TRBV29-1 and J usage is TRBJ1-1; no definite D call. There are 14 residues in the CDR3. Between the trimmed V and J ends, which lost 7 bases and 7 bases, there was a span of 22 bases. The germline CDR1 and CDR2 sequences are SQVTM and ANQGSEA.

This chain connects TRBV6-1 to TRBJ2-2, with TRBD2 identical over 10 bases. The V gene end was trimmed by 1 base and the J gene end by 5 bases; junction bases not matched to a gene: 10. The germline CDR1 and CDR2 sequences are MNHNS and SASEGT. There are 18 residues in the CDR3. CDR3 nucleotide sequence: TGTGCCAGCAGTGAAGTGAAGGCTAGCGGGAGTTTAACCGGGGAGCTGTTTTTT. Translated: CASSEVKASGSLTGELFF.

The rearrangement links TRBV4-3 to TRBJ2-3; D remains ambiguous. Germline V gene sequence: CDR1 LGHNA, CDR2 YSLEER. With 8 bases removed from V and 1 base from J, the gap between germline ends came to 10 bases. This CDR3 region has 13 residues. The CDR3 sequence is CASAQERTDTQYF. CDR3 DNA sequence: TGCGCCAGCGCCCAAGAACGCACAGATACGCAGTATTTT.

This clonotype occurred a few times. The chain employs TRBV6-1 and TRBJ2-4, with 8 bases that match TRBD1. The CDR3 contains 16 residues. The germline CDR1 and CDR2 sequences are MNHNS and SASEGT. V lost 3 bases, J lost 2 bases, and 6 bases stayed unmatched. CDR3 coding DNA: TGTGCCAGCAGTGATACGCAGGGGGCATCCAAAAACATTCAGTACTTC. Amino acids: CASSDTQGASKNIQYF.

Points on this clonotype: This may stem from a read error, because a much larger clone lies one nucleotide away. The chain uses TRBV12-3 or TRBV12-4 and TRBJ2-1, with a possible D match to TRBD1 (5 bases). The CDR3 covers 14 residues. The germline V and J ends were trimmed by 7 bases and 4 bases, with 14 bases remaining between them. The CDR3 here is CASIPRTQYNEQFF. CDR3 nucleotide sequence: TGTGCCAGCATTCCTAGGACACAATACAATGAGCAGTTCTTC.

To note about this clonotype: Just one base apart from a much larger clone, this may be a read error. V is TRBV7-9 and J is TRBJ2-7; D may be TRBD2 (6 bases). The CDR3 extends over 14 amino acids. CDR1 is SEHNR and CDR2 is FQNEAQ in the germline V gene (reference sequence). CDR3 sequence reads: CASSLYGGTYERYF. The CDR3 region has the DNA TGTGCCAGCAGCTTATACGGCGGGACGTACGAGCGGTACTTC.

The chain combines TRBV6-1 with TRBJ2-3, with D maybe TRBD2 (5 bases). Germline values: CDR1 MNHNS, CDR2 SASEGT. CDR3 length equals 14 residues. Trimming left V 0 bases short and J 5 bases short, with 9 bases between. The CDR3 DNA reads as TGTGCCAGCAGTGAAGCGCCGGGAAGAGATACGCAGTATTTT. It is translated as CASSEAPGRDTQYF.

The table lists this clonotype with many counts. The chain has TRBV4-3 and TRBJ2-2, with D maybe TRBD1 (5 bases). The CDR3 totals 13 residues. Trimming removed 2 bases at V and 8 bases at J, with 9 bases between. CDR1 LGHNA and CDR2 YSLEER come from the germline V gene. The CDR3 loop reads CASSQRGRGELFF. DNA for the CDR3: TGCGCCAGCAGCCAAAGGGGTCGGGGGGAGCTGTTTTTT.

This clonotype occurred a few times. This may arise from a read error, as a much more abundant clone is one base away. J is TRBJ2-1 and V is TRBV11-3; 8 bases line up with TRBD1. CDR1 is SGHNT and CDR2 is YENEEA in the germline V gene. The CDR3 contains 15 residues. V was pared by 7 bases and J by 6 bases, with 11 bases of the junction left unmatched. The CDR3 DNA is TGTGCCAGCAACACCAGGACAGGGCCTCTCAATGAGCAGTTCTTC. This codes for CASNTRTGPLNEQFF.

The J gene is TRBJ2-5, the V gene TRBV7-9, with TRBD2 as a possible D gene (5 bases). Trimming cost V 1 base and J 1 base, with 13 bases left between them. The CDR3 totals 16 residues. The V gene's germline CDR1 is SEHNR and CDR2 FQNEAQ (reference sequence). CDR3 bases: TGTGCCAGCAGCTTAGGAACCAGGAGGTCCCAAGAGACCCAGTACTTC. Translation gives CASSLGTRRSQETQYF.